A selection of T cell receptor beta chains follows, all from one sample in a study of T-cell memory formation after mild COVID-19. Via MiXCR, TCRdb re-called the 5' RACE reads, giving one row per CDR3 protein. Of about 270,000 distinct CDR3 sequences listed, roughly 15% are singletons. The sequenced sample was PBMCs or a T cell subset sorted from them (not recorded which). These receptors all stem from a man younger than 35 who had mild COVID-19 (a few samples of this study predate the infection). Cell type and time point are not known. Each CDR3 is given with its conserved first and last residue. The D gene is left open where the match is weak. Where a row states a size, it is once, few, many or the class of an expanded clone; other rows omit it.

D,J,V,size,DNA,CDR3
TRBD1,TRBJ1-6,TRBV18,NA,TGTGCCAGCTCACCAACGGGACAGATTAATTCACCCCTCCACTTT,CASSPTGQINSPLHF
NA,TRBJ1-1,TRBV30,NA,TGTGCCTGGAGTGGTACGAAGGGCCTTGAAGCTTTCTTT,CAWSGTKGLEAFF
NA,TRBJ2-1,TRBV24-1,few,TGTGCCACCAGTGCCCTAACGGGGTCCTACAATGAGCAGTTCTTC,CATSALTGSYNEQFF
NA,TRBJ2-7,TRBV7-9,NA,TGTGCCAGCAGCAGACGACAGGACGAGCAGTACTTC,CASSRRQDEQYF
NA,TRBJ1-3,TRBV3-1,once,TGTGCCAGCAGCTTCCAGCCGGGAAACACCATATATTTT,CASSFQPGNTIYF
NA,TRBJ2-5,TRBV6-6,few,TGTGCCAGCAGTTTCCCTTCCTCCGGGACCAAGGGAGAGACCCAGTACTTC,CASSFPSSGTKGETQYF
NA,TRBJ2-2,TRBV7-6,few,TGTGCCAGCAGCTTAGTTTCCCCGGGCGCGAACACCGGGGAGCTGTTTTTT,CASSLVSPGANTGELFF
NA,TRBJ2-3,TRBV29-1,few,TGCAGCGTTGAAGATGAGGGCCCGGCAGATACGCAGTATTTT,CSVEDEGPADTQYF
NA,TRBJ1-2,TRBV7-9,few,TGTGCCAGCAGCTTAGAGCATGGCTACACCTTC,CASSLEHGYTF
TRBD2,TRBJ2-3,TRBV4-1,NA,TGCGCCAGCAGCCAAGAATCGGCGGGGGGCACAGATACGCAGTATTTT,CASSQESAGGTDTQYF
NA,TRBJ1-5,TRBV6-5,few,TGTGCCAGCAGTTATGGGGGGGGGGCCAATCAGCCCCAGCATTTT,CASSYGGGANQPQHF
TRBD1,TRBJ1-5,TRBV2,NA,TGTGCCAGCAGACTTCCGGGACAGAGACCATATGGCAATCAGCCCCAGCATTTT,CASRLPGQRPYGNQPQHF
NA,TRBJ2-3,TRBV5-5,NA,TGTGCCAGCAGCTTGGACCCGGATATTTTAGATACGCAGTATTTT,CASSLDPDILDTQYF
NA,TRBJ2-3,TRBV20-1,NA,TGCAGTGCCACCAGGGTGTGGGCAGATACGCAGTATTTT,CSATRVWADTQYF
NA,TRBJ2-4,TRBV25-1,many,TGTGCCAGCAGTGAATTAGAAAGGGATTCTCAGTACTTC,CASSELERDSQYF
TRBD1,TRBJ1-6,TRBV2,NA,TGTGCCAGCAGGCCTGACAGGGCTTATAATTCACCCCTCCACTTT,CASRPDRAYNSPLHF
NA,TRBJ2-2,TRBV7-8,NA,TGTGCCAGCAGCCTACGAGACAGGGAGGACACCGGGGAGCTGTTTTTT,CASSLRDREDTGELFF
NA,TRBJ1-1,TRBV20-1,few,TGCAGTGCTAGAGATCGAACAGTTATGGTGAACACTGAAGCTTTCTTT,CSARDRTVMVNTEAFF
NA,TRBJ2-5,TRBV7-6,few,TGTGCCAGCAGCCGAGCCTCCCCGACCAACCAAGAGACCCAGTACTTC,CASSRASPTNQETQYF
NA,TRBJ1-3,TRBV6-5,many,TGTGCCAGCAGGGGACGGTTCTCTGGAAACACCATATATTTT,CASRGRFSGNTIYF
NA,TRBJ2-1,TRBV7-9,NA,TGTGCCAGCAGCCCCCGGGATCCCCCATCCTACAATGAGCAGTTCTTC,CASSPRDPPSYNEQFF
NA,TRBJ1-2,TRBV5-1,few,TGCGCCAGCGGGGAAAACTATGGCTACACCTTC,CASGENYGYTF
NA,TRBJ2-3,TRBV11-2,many,TGTGCCAGCAGCTTTTCCCGCGATACGCAGTATTTT,CASSFSRDTQYF
TRBD2,TRBJ2-3,TRBV29-1,NA,TGCAGCGTTGAAACGGGGGGTTTCACAGATACGCAGTATTTT,CSVETGGFTDTQYF
NA,TRBJ2-5,TRBV29-1,NA,TGCAGCGTTGGAAGGGGAGAGACCCAGTACTTC,CSVGRGETQYF
NA,TRBJ2-1,TRBV12-3/TRBV12-4,NA,TGTGCCAGCAGTCAGATCTCCTACAATGAGCAGTTCTTC,CASSQISYNEQFF
NA,TRBJ2-2,TRBV5-4,NA,TGTGCCAGCAGCTTGGCGGGGGCGGTCACCGGGGAGCTGTTTTTT,CASSLAGAVTGELFF
NA,TRBJ2-7,TRBV7-2,few,TGTGCCAGCAGCTTGATAGGGTCCCCCTACGAGCAGTACTTC,CASSLIGSPYEQYF
NA,TRBJ1-1,TRBV5-1,few,TGCGCCAGCAGCTCCCGGCCTGACACTGAAGCTTTCTTT,CASSSRPDTEAFF
NA,TRBJ1-6,TRBV27,NA,TGTGCCAGCCCGCCACGAGTAAATTCACCCCTCCACTTT,CASPPRVNSPLHF
NA,TRBJ2-1,TRBV5-1,few,TGCGCCAGCAGCTGGATTAGTGATGAGCAGTTCTTC,CASSWISDEQFF
NA,TRBJ2-1,TRBV7-6,NA,TGTGCCAGCAGCTTAGCTAAAGGCAAGTACAATGAGCAGTTCTTC,CASSLAKGKYNEQFF
TRBD1,TRBJ1-1,TRBV5-1,NA,TGCGCCAGCAGCTTGGTGGGGCGACAGGGTGAAGCTTTCTTT,CASSLVGRQGEAFF
NA,TRBJ2-6,TRBV9,few,TGTGCCAGCAGCGTAGTCGGGGGTGGGGCCAACGTCCTGACTTTC,CASSVVGGGANVLTF
NA,TRBJ2-3,TRBV13,few,TGTGCCAGCAGCACAAAAGATACGCAGTATTTT,CASSTKDTQYF
TRBD2,TRBJ2-5,TRBV20-1,NA,TGCAGTGCTTCGGGGGGGGCCCAAGAGACCCAGTACTTC,CSASGGAQETQYF
TRBD1,TRBJ2-1,TRBV6-2/TRBV6-3,few,TGTGCCAGCAGTTACCCTGCAGGGGGCGGCTATGAGCAGTTCTTC,CASSYPAGGGYEQFF